The TCR beta chain under discussion was sequenced for a study of blood T cell repertoires in COVID-19. Study at large: Sites across the United States, Italy and Spain contributed samples from acute and convalescent COVID-19. T cells, B-cell-depleted T cells, or PBMCs provided the cDNA or gDNA that served as material.

This clone was picked up a small number of times. The CDR3 totals 12 residues. CDR1 and CDR2 (germline): SGHVS, FNYEAQ. Method: immunoSEQ multiplex PCR; TCRdb's copy keeps in-frame clones and lacks some. The table has 180,000 or so clones, over 80% seen once. The clonotype was recovered from a woman in her fifties or sixties who had recovered from COVID-19. The sample consisted of PBMCs or T cells enriched from blood (not recorded which). The chain uses TRBV7-6 and TRBJ2-6; D gene unclear. CDR3 residues: CAVTAGANVLTF. The CDR3 nucleotides are TGTGCTGTTACGGCTGGGGCCAACGTCCTGACTTTC. The whole variable domain, remainder taken from reference TRBV7-6 and TRBJ2-6, is GAGVSQSPRYKVTKRGQDVALRCDPISGHVSLYWYRQALGQGPEFLTYFNYEAQQDKSGLPNDRFSAERPEGSISTLTIQRTEQRDSAMYRCAVTAGANVLTFGAGSRLTVL.